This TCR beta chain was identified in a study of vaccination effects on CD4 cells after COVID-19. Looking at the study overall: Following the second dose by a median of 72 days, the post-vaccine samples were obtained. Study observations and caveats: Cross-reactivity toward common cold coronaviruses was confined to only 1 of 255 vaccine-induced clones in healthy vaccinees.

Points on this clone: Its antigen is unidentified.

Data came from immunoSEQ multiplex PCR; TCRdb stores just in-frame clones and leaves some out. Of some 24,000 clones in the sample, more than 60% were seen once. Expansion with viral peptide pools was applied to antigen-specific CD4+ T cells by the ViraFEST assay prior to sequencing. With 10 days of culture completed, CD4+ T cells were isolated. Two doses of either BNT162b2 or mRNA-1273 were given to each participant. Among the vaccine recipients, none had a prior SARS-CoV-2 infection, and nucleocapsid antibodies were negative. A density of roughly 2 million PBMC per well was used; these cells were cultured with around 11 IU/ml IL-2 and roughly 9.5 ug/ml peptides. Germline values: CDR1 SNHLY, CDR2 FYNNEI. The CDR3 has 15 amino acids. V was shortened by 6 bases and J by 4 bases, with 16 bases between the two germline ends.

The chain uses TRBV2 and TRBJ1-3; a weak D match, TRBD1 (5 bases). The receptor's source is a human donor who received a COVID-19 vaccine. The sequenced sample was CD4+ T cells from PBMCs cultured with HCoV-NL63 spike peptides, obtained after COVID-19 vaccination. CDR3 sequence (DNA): TGTGCCAGCAGAGATGGGACTCGCACGGGAAACACCATATATTTT. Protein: CASRDGTRTGNTIYF.